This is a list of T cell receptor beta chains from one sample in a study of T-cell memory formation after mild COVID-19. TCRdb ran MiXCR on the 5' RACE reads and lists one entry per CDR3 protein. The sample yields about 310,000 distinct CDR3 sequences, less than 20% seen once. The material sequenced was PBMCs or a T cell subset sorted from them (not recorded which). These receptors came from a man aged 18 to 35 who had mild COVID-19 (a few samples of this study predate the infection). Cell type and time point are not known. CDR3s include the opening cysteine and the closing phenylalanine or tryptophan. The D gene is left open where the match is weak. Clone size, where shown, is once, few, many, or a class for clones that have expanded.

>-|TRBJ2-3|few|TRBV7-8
TGTGCCAGCAGCCCCCGAACCCCAAGCACAGATACGCAGTATTTT
CASSPRTPSTDTQYF
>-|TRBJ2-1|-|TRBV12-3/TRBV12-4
TGTGCCAGCAGTTCTACTAGCCGGCGATCCAATGAGCAGTTCTTC
CASSSTSRRSNEQFF
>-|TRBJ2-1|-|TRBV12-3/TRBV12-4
TGTGCCAGCTCCGACTTCACAGGGAGGGATGAGCAGTTCTTC
CASSDFTGRDEQFF
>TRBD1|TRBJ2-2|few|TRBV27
TGTGCCAGCTGGGGACAGGGGACGACCACCGGGGAGCTGTTTTTT
CASWGQGTTTGELFF
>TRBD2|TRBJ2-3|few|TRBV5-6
TGTGCCAGCAGCTTAGACCTAGCGGGGGGCACAGATACGCAGTATTTT
CASSLDLAGGTDTQYF
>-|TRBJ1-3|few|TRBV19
TGTGCCAGTGGATCCCAGCATCAAGGCACCATATATTTT
CASGSQHQGTIYF
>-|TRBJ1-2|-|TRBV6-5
TGTGCCAGCAGAGAAGACGGAACGCGGGGCTACACCTTC
CASREDGTRGYTF
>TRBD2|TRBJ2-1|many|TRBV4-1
TGCGCCAGCAGCCAAGATCTCGGGAGGGAGCAGTTCTTC
CASSQDLGREQFF
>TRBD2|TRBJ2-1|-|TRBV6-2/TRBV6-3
TGTGCCAGCAGTTCCACTAGCGGGGGGAATGAGCAGTTCTTC
CASSSTSGGNEQFF
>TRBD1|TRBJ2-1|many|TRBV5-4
TGTGCCAGCAGCTGGTACGGACAGGGTATCCCGTTCTTC
CASSWYGQGIPFF
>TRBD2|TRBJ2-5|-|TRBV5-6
TGTGCCAGCACCTTAGATGAGCGGGGGGCGAAAGAGACCCAGTACTTC
CASTLDERGAKETQYF
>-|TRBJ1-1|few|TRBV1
TGCACCAGCAGCCACGCCCCCGAGGGCGCAACAAGGGAAGCTTTCTTT
CTSSHAPEGATREAFF
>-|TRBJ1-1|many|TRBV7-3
TGTGCCAGCAGCTGGTCCCCAGGGAGGAACACTGAAGCTTTCTTT
CASSWSPGRNTEAFF
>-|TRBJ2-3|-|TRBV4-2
TGTGCCAGCAGCCAAGAGACCGAGCTTAGCACAGATACGCAGTATTTT
CASSQETELSTDTQYF
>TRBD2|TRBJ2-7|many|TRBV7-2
TGTGCCAGCAGCTTAAGAGCGGGGGGGCCGCGGCAGTACTTC
CASSLRAGGPRQYF
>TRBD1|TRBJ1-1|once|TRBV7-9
TGTGCCAGCAGCTCCCGGGACAGGGGGCGGTCCACTGAAGCTTTCTTT
CASSSRDRGRSTEAFF
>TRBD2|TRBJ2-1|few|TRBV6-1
TGTGCCAGCAGTCTAAGACTAGCGGGCTACAATGAGCAGTTCTTC
CASSLRLAGYNEQFF
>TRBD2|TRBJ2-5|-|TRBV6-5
TGTGCCAGCAGTTACCCCCGTAGCGGGGGGGACGAGACCCAGTACTTC
CASSYPRSGGDETQYF
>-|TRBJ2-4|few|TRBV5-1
TGCGCCAGCAGCATCCAACAGGGTACCGAAAACATTCAGTACTTC
CASSIQQGTENIQYF
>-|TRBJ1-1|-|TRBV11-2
TGTGCCAGCAGCTTAGATCCAGGGCAGACTGAAGCTTTCTTT
CASSLDPGQTEAFF
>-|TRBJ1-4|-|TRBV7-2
TGTGCCAGCAGATACACCGGGTCCTCTAATGAAAAACTGTTTTTT
CASRYTGSSNEKLFF
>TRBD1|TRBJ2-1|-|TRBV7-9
TGTGCCAGCAGCTCCCGGACAGGGCGGATCCACAATGAGCAGTTCTTC
CASSSRTGRIHNEQFF
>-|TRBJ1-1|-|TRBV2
TGTGCCAGCAGCAACCTTGGGGGGGCTGAAGCTTTCTTT
CASSNLGGAEAFF
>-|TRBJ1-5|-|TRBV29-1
TGCAGCGTTGAAGATCTGGATTTCACCCAGCATTTT
CSVEDLDFTQHF
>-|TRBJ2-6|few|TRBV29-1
TGCAGCGTTGAGGGGCCGGGGGCCAACGTCCTGACTTTC
CSVEGPGANVLTF
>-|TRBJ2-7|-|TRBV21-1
TGTGCCAGCAGGACGACAGCGATTTCCTTCTACGAGCAGTACTTC
CASRTTAISFYEQYF
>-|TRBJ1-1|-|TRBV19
TGTGCCAGTAGTATAGATGAGGGGCTAACGGCTTTCTTT
CASSIDEGLTAFF
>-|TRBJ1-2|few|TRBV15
TGTGCCACCAGCACTTCGGACAGCTATGGCTACACCTTC
CATSTSDSYGYTF
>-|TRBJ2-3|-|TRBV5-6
TGTGCCAGCAGCTCGGCGGGCGCGGGGAAAGATACGCAGTATTTT
CASSSAGAGKDTQYF
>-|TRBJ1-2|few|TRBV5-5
TGTGCCAGCAGCTCCCTGTCGGAGGGCTATGGCTACACCTTC
CASSSLSEGYGYTF
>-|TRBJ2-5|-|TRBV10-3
TGTGCCATCAGTGATGGCAGGGAAATTGAGACCCAGTACTTC
CAISDGREIETQYF
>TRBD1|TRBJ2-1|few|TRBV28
TGTGCCAGCACTCGCCGCGTGGGAGAGGGGGCGCTTATTGAGCAGTTCTTC
CASTRRVGEGALIEQFF
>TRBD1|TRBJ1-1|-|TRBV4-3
TGCGCCAGCAGCCCCCTGGGACAGGCCCTCGAAGCTTTCTTT
CASSPLGQALEAFF
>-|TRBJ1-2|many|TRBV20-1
TGCAGTGCTAGAGATCCTGGGAGGGCGGTGGGGGGCTACACCTTC
CSARDPGRAVGGYTF
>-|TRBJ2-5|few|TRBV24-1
TGTGCCACCAGTGGCGATTCGCAAGAGACCCAGTACTTC
CATSGDSQETQYF
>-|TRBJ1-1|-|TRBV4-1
TGCGCCAGCAGCCAGCTGTTGATGGCGAGCACTGAAGCTTTCTTT
CASSQLLMASTEAFF
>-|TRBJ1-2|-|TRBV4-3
TGCGCCAGCAGCCACCATACGATCCTTGGCTATGGCTACACCTTC
CASSHHTILGYGYTF
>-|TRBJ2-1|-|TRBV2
TGTGCCAGCATCTGGGGGAATGAGCAGTTCTTC
CASIWGNEQFF
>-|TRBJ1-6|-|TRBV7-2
TGTGCCAGCAGCCTGACCCCCCAGTCGCGCTCCTATAATTCACCCCTCCACTTT
CASSLTPQSRSYNSPLHF